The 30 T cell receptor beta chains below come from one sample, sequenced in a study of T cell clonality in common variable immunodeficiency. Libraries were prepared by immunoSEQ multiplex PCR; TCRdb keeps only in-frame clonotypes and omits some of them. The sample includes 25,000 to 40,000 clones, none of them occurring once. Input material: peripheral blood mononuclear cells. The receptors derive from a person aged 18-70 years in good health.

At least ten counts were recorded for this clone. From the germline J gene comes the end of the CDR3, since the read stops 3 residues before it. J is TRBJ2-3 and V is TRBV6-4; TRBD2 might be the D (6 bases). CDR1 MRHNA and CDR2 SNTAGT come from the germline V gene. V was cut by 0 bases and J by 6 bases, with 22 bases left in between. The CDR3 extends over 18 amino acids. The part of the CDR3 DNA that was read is TGTGCCAGCAGTGACTCGAAAGCGGGTGGTGGGGGTGCGGATACG. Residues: CASSDSKAGGGGADT. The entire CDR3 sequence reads CASSDSKAGGGGADTQYF.

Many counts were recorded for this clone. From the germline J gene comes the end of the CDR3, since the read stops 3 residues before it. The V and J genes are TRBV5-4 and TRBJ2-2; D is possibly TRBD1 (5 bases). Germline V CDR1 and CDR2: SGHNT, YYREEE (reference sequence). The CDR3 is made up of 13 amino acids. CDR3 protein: CASASTVGEKLFF. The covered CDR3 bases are TGTGCCAGCGCCTCGACAGTGGGTGAAAAG.

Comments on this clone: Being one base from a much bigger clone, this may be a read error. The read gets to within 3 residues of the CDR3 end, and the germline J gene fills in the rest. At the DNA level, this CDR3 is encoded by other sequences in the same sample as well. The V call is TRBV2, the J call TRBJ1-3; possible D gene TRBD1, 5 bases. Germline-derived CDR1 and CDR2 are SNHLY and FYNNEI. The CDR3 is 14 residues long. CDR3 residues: CASSSTGPGNTIYF. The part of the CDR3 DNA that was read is TGTGCCAGCAGTTCTACAGGTCCAGGAAACACG.

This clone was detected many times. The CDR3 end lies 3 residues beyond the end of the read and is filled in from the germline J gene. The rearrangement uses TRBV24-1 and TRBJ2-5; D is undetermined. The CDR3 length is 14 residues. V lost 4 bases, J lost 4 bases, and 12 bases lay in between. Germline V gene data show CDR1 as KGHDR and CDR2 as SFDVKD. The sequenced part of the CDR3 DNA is TGTGCCACCAGTGAGAGTGAAGCCATAGAGACC. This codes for CATSESEAIET. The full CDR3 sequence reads CATSESEAIETQYF.

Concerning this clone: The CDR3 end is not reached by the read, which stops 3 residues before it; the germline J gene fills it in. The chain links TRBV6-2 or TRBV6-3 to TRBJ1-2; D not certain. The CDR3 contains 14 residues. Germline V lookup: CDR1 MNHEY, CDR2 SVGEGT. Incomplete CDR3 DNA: TGTGCCAGCAGTTACCCCTCCCGGTCCTACGAC. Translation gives CASSYPSRSYD. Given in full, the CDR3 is CASSYPSRSYDYTF.

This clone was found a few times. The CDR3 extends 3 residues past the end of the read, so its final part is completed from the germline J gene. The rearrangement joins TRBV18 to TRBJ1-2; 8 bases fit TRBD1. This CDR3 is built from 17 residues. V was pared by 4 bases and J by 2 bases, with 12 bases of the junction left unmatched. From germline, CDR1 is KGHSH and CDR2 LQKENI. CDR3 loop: CASSHNSDRVGNYGYTF. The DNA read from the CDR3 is TGTGCCAGCTCACACAACTCGGACAGGGTGGGCAACTATGGC.

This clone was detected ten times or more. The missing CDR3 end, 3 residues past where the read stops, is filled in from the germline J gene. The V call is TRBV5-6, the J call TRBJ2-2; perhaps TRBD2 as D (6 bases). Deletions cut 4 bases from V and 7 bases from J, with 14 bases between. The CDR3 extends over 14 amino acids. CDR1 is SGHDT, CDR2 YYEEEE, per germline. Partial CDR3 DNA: TGTGCCAGCAGCAAGGAGGGGCAAGTCGGGGAG. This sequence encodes CASSKEGQVGE. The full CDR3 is CASSKEGQVGELFF.

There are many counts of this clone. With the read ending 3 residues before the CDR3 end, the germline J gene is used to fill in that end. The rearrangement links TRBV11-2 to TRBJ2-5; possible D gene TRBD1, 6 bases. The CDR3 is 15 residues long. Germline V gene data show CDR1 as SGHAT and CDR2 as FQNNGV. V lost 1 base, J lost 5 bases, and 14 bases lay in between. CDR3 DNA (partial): TGTGCCAGCAGCTTAGGAGTGGGACAATATGAGACC. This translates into CASSLGVGQYET. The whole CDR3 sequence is CASSLGVGQYETQYF.

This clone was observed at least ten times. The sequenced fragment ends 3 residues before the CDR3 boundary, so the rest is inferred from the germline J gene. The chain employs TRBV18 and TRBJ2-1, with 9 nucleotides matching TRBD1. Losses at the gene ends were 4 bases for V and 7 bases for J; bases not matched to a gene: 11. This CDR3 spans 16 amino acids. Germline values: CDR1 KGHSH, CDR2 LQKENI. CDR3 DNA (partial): TGTGCCAGCTCACTCCGGTCGCGGACAGGGGAGAATGAG. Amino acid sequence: CASSLRSRTGENE. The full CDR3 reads CASSLRSRTGENEQFF.

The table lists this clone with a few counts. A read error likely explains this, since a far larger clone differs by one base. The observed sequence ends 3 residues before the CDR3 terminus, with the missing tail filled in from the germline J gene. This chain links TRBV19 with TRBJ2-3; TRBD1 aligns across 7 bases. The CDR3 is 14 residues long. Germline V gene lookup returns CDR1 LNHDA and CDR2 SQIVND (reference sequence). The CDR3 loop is CASSIRGGGQPQYF. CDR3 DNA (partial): TGTGCCAGTAGTATACGAGGGGGCGGGCAGCCG.

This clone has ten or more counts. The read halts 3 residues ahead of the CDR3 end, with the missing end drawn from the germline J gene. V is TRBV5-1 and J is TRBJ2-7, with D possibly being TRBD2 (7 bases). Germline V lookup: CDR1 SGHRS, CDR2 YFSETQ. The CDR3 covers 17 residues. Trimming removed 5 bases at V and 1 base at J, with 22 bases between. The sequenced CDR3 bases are TGCGCCAGCAGGGGCGGCGGGGGCGGGGGTTTTTCCTACGAG. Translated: CASRGGGGGGFSYE. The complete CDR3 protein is CASRGGGGGGFSYEQYF. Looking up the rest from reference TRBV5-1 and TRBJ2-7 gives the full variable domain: KAGVTQTPRYLIKTRGQQVTLSCSPISGHRSVSWYQQTPGQGLQFLFEYFSETQRNKGNFPGRFSGRQFSNSRSEMNVSTLELGDSALYLCASRGGGGGGFSYEQYFGPGTRLTVT.

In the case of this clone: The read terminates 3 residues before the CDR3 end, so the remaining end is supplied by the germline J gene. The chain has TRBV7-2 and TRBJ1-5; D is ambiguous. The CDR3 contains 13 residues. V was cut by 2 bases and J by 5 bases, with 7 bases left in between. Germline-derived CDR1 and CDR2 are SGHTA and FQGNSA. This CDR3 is CASSLMRDQPQHF. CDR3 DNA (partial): TGTGCCAGCAGCTTAATGAGGGATCAGCCC.

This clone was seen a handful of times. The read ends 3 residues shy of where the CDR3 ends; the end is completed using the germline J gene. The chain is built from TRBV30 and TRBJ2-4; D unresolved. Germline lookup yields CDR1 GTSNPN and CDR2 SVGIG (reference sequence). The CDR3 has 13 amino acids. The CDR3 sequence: CAWSVLRYYGQYF. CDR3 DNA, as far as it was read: TGTGCCTGGAGTGTATTGCGGTACTATGGT.

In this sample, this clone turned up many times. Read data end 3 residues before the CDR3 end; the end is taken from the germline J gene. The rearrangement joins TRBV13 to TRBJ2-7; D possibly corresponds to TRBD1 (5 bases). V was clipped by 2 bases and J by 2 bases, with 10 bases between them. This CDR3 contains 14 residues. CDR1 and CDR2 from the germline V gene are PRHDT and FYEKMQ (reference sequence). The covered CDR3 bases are TGTGCCAGCAGCTTATGGCAGGGTGCCTACGAG. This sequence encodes CASSLWQGAYE. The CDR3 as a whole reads CASSLWQGAYEQYF. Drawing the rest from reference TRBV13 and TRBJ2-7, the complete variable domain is AAGVIQSPRHLIKEKRETATLKCYPIPRHDTVYWYQQGPGQDPQFLISFYEKMQSDKGSIPDRFSAQQFSDYHSELNMSSLELGDSALYFCASSLWQGAYEQYFGPGTRLTVT.

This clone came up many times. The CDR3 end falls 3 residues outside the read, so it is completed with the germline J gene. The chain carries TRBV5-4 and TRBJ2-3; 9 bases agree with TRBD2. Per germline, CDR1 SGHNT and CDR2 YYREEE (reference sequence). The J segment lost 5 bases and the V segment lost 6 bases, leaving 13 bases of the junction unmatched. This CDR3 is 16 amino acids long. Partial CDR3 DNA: TGTGCCAGCACCGGGGGGTCGGGACTAGCTATAGATACG. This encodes CASTGGSGLAIDT. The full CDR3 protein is CASTGGSGLAIDTQYF.

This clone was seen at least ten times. The CDR3 loop reads CASSARLAGAETQYF. The sequenced part of the CDR3 DNA is TGTGCCAGCAGCGCACGACTAGCGGGCGCAGAGACC. V usage is TRBV7-6 and J usage is TRBJ2-5; 10 bases align to TRBD2. Sequencing ends 3 residues short of the CDR3 end; the germline J gene provides the rest. The trim removed 5 bases at V and 4 bases at J, leaving 7 bases unmatched. Germline CDR1 SGHVS, CDR2 FNYEAQ. The CDR3 consists of 15 residues.

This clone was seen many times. The CDR3 region is CASSLALGLGEKLFF. The CDR3 DNA, read in part, is TGTGCCAGCAGCTTAGCGTTAGGGCTGGGTGAAAAA. The V gene is TRBV7-2, the J gene TRBJ1-4; D remains unclear. The CDR3 extends 3 residues past the end of the read, so its final part is completed from the germline J gene. In germline, CDR1 is SGHTA, CDR2 FQGNSA. The V end lost 0 bases, the J end lost 7 bases, and 12 bases lay between the germline ends. The CDR3 runs to 15 residues.

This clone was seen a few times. The CDR3 here is CASRVDRGGQPQHF. CDR3 DNA (partial): TGTGCCAGCAGAGTTGACAGGGGGGGTCAGCCC. The rearrangement uses TRBV2 and TRBJ1-5; TRBD1 matches at 9 bases. The DNA ends 3 residues before the CDR3 does, and the rest of the CDR3 is filled in from the germline J gene. Unmatched junction bases numbered 6, after V lost 6 bases and J lost 6 bases. From germline, CDR1 is SNHLY and CDR2 FYNNEI. The CDR3 sequence is 14 residues long.

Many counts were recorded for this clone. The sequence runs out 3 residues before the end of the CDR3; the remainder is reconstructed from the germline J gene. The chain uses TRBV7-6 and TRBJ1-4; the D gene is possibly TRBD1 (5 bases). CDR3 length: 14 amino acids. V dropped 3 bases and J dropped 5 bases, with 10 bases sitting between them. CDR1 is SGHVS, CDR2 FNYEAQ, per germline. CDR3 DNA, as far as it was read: TGTGCCAGCAGCTTCGGCCAGGGAAATGAAAAA. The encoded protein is CASSFGQGNEK. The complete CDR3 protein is CASSFGQGNEKLFF.

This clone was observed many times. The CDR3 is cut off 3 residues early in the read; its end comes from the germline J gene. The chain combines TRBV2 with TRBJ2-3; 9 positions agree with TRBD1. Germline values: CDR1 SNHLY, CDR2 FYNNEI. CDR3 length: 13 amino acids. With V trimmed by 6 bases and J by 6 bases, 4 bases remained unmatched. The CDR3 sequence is CASRADRGDTQYF. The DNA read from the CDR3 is TGTGCCAGCAGGGCGGACAGGGGTGATACG.

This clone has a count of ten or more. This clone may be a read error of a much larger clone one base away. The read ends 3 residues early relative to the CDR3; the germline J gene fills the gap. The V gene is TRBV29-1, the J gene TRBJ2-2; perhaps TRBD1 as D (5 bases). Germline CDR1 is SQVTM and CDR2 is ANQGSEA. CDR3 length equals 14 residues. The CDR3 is CSVKVNSGANVLFF. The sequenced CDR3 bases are TGCAGCGTTAAGGTCAACTCTGGGGCCAACGTG.

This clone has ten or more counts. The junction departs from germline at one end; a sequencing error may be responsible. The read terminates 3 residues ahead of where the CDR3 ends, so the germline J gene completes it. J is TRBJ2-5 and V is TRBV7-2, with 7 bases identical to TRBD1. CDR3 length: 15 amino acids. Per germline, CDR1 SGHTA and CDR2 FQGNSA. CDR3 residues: CASSIANTGEETQYF. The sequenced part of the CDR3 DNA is TGTGCCAGCAGCATAGCAAACACAGGGGAAGAGACC.

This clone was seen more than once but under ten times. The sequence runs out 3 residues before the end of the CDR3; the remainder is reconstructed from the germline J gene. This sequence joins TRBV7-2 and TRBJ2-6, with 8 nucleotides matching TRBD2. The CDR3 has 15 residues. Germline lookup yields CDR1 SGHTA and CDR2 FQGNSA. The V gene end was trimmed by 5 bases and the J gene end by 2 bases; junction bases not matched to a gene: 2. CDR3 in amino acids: CASSPGGPGANVLTF. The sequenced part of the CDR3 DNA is TGTGCCAGCAGCCCGGGGGGGCCTGGGGCCAACGTC.

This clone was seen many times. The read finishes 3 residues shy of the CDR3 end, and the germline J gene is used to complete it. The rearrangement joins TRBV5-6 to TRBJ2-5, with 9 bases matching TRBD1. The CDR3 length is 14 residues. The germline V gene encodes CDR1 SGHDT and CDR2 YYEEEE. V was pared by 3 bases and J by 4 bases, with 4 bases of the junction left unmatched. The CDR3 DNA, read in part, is TGTGCCAGCAGCTCCAGGACAGGGGCAGAGACC. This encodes CASSSRTGAET. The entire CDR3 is CASSSRTGAETQYF.

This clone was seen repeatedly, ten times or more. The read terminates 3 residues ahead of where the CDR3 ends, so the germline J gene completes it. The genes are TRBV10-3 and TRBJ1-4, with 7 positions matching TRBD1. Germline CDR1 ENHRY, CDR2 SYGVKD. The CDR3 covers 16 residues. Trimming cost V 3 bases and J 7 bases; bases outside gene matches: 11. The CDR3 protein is CAISDPVGGMSEKLFF. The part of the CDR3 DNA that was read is TGTGCCATCAGTGACCCGGTAGGGGGCATGTCTGAAAAA.

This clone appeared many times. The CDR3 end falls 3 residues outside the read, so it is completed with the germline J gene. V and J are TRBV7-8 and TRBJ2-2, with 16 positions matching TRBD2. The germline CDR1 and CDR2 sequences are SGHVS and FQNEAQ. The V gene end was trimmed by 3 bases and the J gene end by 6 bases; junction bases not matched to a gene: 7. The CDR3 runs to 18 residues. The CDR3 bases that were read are TGTGCCAGCAGCTTGCCGGGACTAGCGGGGGGGCGGGCCGGGGAG. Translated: CASSLPGLAGGRAGE. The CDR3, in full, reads CASSLPGLAGGRAGELFF.

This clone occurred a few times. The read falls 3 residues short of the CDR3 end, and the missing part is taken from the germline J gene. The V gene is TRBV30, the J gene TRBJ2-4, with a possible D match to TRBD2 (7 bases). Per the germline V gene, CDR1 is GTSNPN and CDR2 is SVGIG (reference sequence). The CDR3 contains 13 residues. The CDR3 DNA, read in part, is TGTGCCTGGAGTGTAGAGGGGGGGTATGGT. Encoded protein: CAWSVEGGYG. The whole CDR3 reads CAWSVEGGYGQYF.

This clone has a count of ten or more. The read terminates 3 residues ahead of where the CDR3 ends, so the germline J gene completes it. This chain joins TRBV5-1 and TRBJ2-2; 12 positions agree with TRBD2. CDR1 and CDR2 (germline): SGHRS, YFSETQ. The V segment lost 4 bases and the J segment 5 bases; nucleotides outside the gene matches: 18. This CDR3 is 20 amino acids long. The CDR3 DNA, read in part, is TGCGCCAGCAGCCGCAAAGGACTAGCGGGAACCCTTCGAGGGACCGGGGAG. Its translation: CASSRKGLAGTLRGTGE. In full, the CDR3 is CASSRKGLAGTLRGTGELFF.

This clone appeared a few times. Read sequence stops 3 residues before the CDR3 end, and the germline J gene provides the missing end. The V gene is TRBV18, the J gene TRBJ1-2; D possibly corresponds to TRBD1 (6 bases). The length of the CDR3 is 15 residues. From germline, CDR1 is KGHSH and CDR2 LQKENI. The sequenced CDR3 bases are TGTGCCAGCTCACCCTGGGGACAAAGTAACGACGAC. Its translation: CASSPWGQSNDD. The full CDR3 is CASSPWGQSNDDYTF.

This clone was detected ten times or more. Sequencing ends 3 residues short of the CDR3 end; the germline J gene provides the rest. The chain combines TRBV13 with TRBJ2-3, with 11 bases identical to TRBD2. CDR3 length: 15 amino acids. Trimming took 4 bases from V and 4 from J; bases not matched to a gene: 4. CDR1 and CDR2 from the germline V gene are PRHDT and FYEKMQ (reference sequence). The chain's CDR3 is CASSYSGRDADTQYF. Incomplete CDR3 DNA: TGTGCCAGCAGCTATAGCGGGAGGGATGCAGATACG.